The following is a T cell receptor (beta chain) sequence with its context. Antigen specificity is unknown. This specimen comes from a study of beta chain features in type 1 diabetes. Study-level results: Naive, central memory and Treg TCRB repertoires appeared more alike in patients than in healthy donors.

V was pared by 0 bases and J by 4 bases, with 10 bases between. This CDR3 has 15 amino acids. Germline CDR1 and CDR2: LNHNV and YYDKDF (reference sequence). The isolated RNA, all of it, was reverse transcribed, so expressed TCRB transcripts were what got sequenced. Libraries were prepared by immunoSEQ multiplex PCR; TCRdb keeps only in-frame clonotypes and omits some of them. The data show around 250,000 clones, about 70% seen once. Material: naive CD4+ T cells from blood. The chain employs TRBV15 and TRBJ1-5; D not resolved. The TCR sequence derives from a man aged 25-45 years in good health. This CDR3 reads CATSRDGRRNQPQHF. CDR3 bases: TGTGCCACCAGCAGAGACGGCAGGAGGAATCAGCCCCAGCATTTT.